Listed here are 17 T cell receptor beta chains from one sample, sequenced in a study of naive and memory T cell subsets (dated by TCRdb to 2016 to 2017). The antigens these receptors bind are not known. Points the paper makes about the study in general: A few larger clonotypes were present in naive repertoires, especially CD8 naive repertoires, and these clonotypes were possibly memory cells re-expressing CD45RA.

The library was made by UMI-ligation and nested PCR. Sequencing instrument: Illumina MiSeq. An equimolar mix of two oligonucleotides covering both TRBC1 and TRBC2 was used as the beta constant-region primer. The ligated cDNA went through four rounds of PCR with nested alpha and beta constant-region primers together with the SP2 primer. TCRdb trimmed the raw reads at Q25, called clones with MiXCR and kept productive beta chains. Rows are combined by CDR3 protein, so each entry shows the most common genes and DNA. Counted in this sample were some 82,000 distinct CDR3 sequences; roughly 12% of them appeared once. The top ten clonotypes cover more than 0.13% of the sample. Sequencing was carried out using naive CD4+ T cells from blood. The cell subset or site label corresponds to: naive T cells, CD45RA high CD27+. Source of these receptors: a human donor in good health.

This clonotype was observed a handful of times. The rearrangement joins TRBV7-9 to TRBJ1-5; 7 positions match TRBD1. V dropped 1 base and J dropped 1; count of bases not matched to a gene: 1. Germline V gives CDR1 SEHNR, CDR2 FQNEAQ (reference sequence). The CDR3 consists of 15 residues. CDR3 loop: CASSLGDRSNQPQHF. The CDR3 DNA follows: TGTGCCAGCAGCTTAGGGGACAGAAGCAATCAGCCCCAGCATTTT.

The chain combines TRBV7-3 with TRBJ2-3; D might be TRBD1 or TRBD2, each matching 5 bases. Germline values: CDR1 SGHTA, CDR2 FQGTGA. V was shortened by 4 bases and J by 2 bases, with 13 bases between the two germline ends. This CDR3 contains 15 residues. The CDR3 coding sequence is TGTGCCAGCAGCTACCGGGGCGAAGCCACAGATACGCAGTATTTT. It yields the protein CASSYRGEATDTQYF.

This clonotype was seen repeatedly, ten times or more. CDR3 sequence reads: CSARDGGETQYF. The CDR3 DNA follows: TGCAGTGCTAGAGATGGGGGAGAGACCCAGTACTTC. The chain combines TRBV20-1 with TRBJ2-5, with D possibly being TRBD1 or TRBD2 (5 bases each). CDR3 length: 12 residues. V was trimmed by 0 bases and J by 4 bases, leaving 6 bases between them. Germline V gene sequence: CDR1 DFQATT, CDR2 SNEGSKA (reference sequence).

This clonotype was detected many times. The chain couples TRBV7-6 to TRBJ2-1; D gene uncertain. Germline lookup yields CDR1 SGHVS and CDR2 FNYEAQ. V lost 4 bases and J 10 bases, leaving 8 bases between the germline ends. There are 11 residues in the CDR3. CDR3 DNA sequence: TGTGCCAGCAGCTCCAGCAACGAGCAGTTCTTC. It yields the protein CASSSSNEQFF.

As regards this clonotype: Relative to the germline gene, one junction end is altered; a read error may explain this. This CDR3 is CASSLPLNSGELFF. The CDR3 DNA is TGTGCCAGCAGTTTACCACTGAACTCCGGGGAGCTGTTTTTT. The chain is built from TRBV28 and TRBJ2-2, with D uncertain. CDR1 is MDHEN and CDR2 is SYDVKM in the germline V gene. The CDR3 consists of 14 residues.

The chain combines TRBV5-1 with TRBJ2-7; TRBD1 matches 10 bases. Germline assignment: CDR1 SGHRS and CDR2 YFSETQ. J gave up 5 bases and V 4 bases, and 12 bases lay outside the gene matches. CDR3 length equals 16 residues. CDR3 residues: CASSRQTGGKVDEQYF. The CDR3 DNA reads TGCGCCAGCAGCCGACAGACAGGGGGCAAGGTGGACGAGCAGTACTTC.

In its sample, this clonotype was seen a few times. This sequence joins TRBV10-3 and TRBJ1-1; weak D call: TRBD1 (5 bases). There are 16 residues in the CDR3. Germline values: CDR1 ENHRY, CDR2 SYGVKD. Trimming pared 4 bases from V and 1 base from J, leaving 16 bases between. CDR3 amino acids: CAISGSLGTENTEAFF. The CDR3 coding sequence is TGTGCCATCAGTGGCTCGTTAGGGACGGAGAACACTGAAGCTTTCTTT.

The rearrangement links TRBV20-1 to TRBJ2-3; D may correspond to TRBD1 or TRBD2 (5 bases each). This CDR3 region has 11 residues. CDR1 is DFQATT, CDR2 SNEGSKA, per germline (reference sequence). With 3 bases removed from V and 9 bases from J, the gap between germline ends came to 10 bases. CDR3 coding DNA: TGCAGTGCTAGGGGGGTGTGGACGCAGTATTTT. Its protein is CSARGVWTQYF.

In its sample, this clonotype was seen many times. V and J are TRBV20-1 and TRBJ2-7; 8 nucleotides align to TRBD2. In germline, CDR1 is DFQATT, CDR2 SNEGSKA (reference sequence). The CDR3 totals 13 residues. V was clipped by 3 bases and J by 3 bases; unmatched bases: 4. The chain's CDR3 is CSASGGGLYEQYF. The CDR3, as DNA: TGCAGTGCTAGCGGCGGGGGGCTCTACGAGCAGTACTTC.

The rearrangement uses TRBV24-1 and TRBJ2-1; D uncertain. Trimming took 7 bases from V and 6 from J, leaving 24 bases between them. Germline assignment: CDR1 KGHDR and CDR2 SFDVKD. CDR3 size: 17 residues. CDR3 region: CATSEIQSTGLVNEQFF. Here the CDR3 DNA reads TGTGCCACCAGCGAAATCCAAAGCACGGGTCTCGTCAATGAGCAGTTCTTC.

The DNA for the CDR3 is TGTGCCAGCAGAAACTGGACAGGGGAGGACATTCAGTACTTC. Protein product: CASRNWTGEDIQYF. This chain uses TRBV12-3 or TRBV12-4 with TRBJ2-4; 9 nucleotides align to TRBD1. The junction had 8 bases not matched to a gene; V was cut back by 6 bases and J by 8 bases. CDR3 length: 14 residues.

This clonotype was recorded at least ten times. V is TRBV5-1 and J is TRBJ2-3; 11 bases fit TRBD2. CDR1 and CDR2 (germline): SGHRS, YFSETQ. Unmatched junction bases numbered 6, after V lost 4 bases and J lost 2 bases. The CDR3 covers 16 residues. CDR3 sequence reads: CASSPGTSGPTDTQYF. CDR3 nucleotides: TGCGCCAGCAGCCCCGGGACTAGCGGACCCACAGATACGCAGTATTTT. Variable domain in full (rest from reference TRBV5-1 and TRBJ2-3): KAGVTQTPRYLIKTRGQQVTLSCSPISGHRSVSWYQQTPGQGLQFLFEYFSETQRNKGNFPGRFSGRQFSNSRSEMNVSTLELGDSALYLCASSPGTSGPTDTQYFGPGTRLTVL.

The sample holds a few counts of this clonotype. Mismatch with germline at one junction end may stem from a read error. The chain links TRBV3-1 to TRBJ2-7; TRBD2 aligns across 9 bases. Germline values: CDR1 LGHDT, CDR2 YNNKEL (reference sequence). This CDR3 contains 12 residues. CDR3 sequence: CASSQGLADSHF. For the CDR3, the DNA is TGTGCCAGCAGCCAAGGACTAGCGGACTCTCACTTC.

CDR3 sequence (DNA): TGTGCCAGCAGCCTCGCCCCTAGCTCTGGAAACACCATATATTTT. This sequence encodes CASSLAPSSGNTIYF. The genes are TRBV7-2 and TRBJ1-3; D ambiguous. Looked up from germline, CDR1 is SGHTA and CDR2 is FQGNSA. V was cut by 5 bases and J by 0 bases, with 11 bases left in between. CDR3 length equals 15 residues. The whole variable domain, filled in from reference TRBV7-2 and TRBJ1-3, reads GAGVSQSPSNKVTEKGKDVELRCDPISGHTALYWYRQSLGQGLEFLIYFQGNSAPDKSGLPSDRFSAERTGGSVSTLTIQRTQQEDSAVYLCASSLAPSSGNTIYFGEGSWLTVV.

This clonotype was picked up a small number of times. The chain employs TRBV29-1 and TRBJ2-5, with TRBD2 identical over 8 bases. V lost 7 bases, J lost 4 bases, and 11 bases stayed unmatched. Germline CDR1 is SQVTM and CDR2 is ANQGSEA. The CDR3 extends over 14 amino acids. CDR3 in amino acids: CSARSGGVGETQYF. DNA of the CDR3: TGCAGCGCCAGATCCGGGGGGGTGGGAGAGACCCAGTACTTC. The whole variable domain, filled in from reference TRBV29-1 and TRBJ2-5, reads SAVISQKPSRDICQRGTSLTIQCQVDSQVTMMFWYRQQPGQSLTLIATANQGSEATYESGFVIDKFPISRPNLTFSTLTVSNMSPEDSSIYLCSARSGGVGETQYFGPGTRLLVL.

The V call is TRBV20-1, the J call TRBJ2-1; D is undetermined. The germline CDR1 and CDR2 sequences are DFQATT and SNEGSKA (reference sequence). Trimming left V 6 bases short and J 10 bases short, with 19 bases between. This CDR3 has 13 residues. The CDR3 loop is CSAPIPGVEEQFF. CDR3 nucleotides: TGCAGTGCCCCGATCCCCGGCGTGGAGGAGCAGTTCTTC.

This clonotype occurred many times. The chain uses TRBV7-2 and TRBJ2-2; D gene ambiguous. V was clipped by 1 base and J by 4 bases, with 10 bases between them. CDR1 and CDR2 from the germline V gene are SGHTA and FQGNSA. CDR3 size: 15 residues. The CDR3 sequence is CASSLVADFTGELFF. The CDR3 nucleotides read TGTGCCAGCAGCTTAGTGGCAGACTTCACCGGGGAGCTGTTTTTT.